The entry below gives a single T cell receptor (beta chain) sequence along with its context. The CDR3 totals 15 residues. Looked up from germline, CDR1 is SGDLS and CDR2 is YYNGEE. With V trimmed by 4 bases and J by 5 bases, 7 bases remained unmatched. TCRdb reprocessed the RT-PCR reads via MiXCR and lists one record per CDR3 protein. Of hundreds of thousands of distinct CDR3 sequences in the sample, approximately 15% are singletons; the top ten hold 3.6%. The chain links TRBV9 to TRBJ1-4, with 8 bases fitting TRBD1. The material sequenced was memory CD4+ T cells from blood. This sequence originates from a female donor in good health, serving as a healthy control. CDR3 DNA sequence: TGTGCCAGCAGCCCCGGACAGGGCGAAAATGAAAAACTGTTTTTT. It specifies CASSPGQGENEKLFF.